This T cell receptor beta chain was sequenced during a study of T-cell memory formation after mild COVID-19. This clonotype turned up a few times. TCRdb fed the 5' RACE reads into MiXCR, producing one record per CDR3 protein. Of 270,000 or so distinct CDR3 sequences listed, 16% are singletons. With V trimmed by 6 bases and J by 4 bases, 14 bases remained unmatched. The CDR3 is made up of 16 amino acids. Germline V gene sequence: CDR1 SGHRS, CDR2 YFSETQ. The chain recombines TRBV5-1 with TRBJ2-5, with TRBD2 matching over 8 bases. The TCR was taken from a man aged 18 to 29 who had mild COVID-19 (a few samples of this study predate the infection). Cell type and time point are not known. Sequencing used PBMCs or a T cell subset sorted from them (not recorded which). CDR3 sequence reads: CASIPLPGLGGETQYF. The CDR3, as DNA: TGCGCCAGCATCCCTCTACCGGGACTAGGGGGAGAGACCCAGTACTTC.